Shown below are 14 T cell receptor beta chains from a single sample sequenced in a study of T cells in Graves' hyperthyroidism and ophthalmopathy. It was RNA transcripts that yielded the amplified TCR beta CDR3 regions. With the HTBI primer set, the TCR CDR3 went through a first round of RT-PCR. TCRdb called the multiplex PCR reads again in MiXCR, with one record for every CDR3 protein. The table has about 360,000 distinct CDR3 sequences, 13% seen once. Material: blood. Receptors were obtained from a woman under 30 with Graves' hyperthyroidism.

This clonotype was seen repeatedly, ten times or more. CDR3 DNA sequence: TGTGCCAGCAGACCAAGGGGAAGGGGGGAACGTTCTAGCACAGATACGCAGTATTTT. As protein: CASRPRGRGERSSTDTQYF. The J gene is TRBJ2-3, the V gene TRBV28; D is perhaps TRBD1 or TRBD2 (6 bases each). This CDR3 spans 19 amino acids. V dropped 6 bases and J dropped 0 bases, with 25 bases sitting between them. The germline gives CDR1 MDHEN, CDR2 SYDVKM.

In this sample, this clonotype turned up many times. The chain has TRBV27 and TRBJ2-1, with 16 bases matching TRBD2. The CDR3 loop spans 15 amino acids. In germline, CDR1 is MNHEY, CDR2 SMNVEV (reference sequence). Trimming cost V 4 bases and J 9 bases; bases outside gene matches: 3. This CDR3 is CASSSGTSGRAEQFF. CDR3 coding DNA: TGTGCCAGCAGTTCCGGGACTAGCGGGAGGGCTGAGCAGTTCTTC.

V usage is TRBV5-4 and J usage is TRBJ1-3; no definite D call. The V end lost 0 bases, the J end lost 0 bases, and 10 bases lay between the germline ends. Looked up from germline, CDR1 is SGHNT and CDR2 is YYREEE (reference sequence). The CDR3 has 16 residues. CDR3 nucleotide sequence: TGTGCCAGCAGCTTGGAACAGCCTAGCTCTGGAAACACCATATATTTT. It is translated as CASSLEQPSSGNTIYF.

This clonotype was picked up one time. This rearrangement joins TRBV19 to TRBJ2-1, with D unclear. V lost 7 bases, J lost 4 bases, and 14 bases lay in between. This CDR3 has 14 residues. The germline CDR1 and CDR2 sequences are LNHDA and SQIVND (reference sequence). CDR3 DNA: TGTGCCAGTACTGTCAAGTGGGTGTACAATGAGCAGTTCTTC. It specifies CASTVKWVYNEQFF.

This chain uses TRBV18 with TRBJ1-2; possible D gene TRBD1, 6 bases. CDR3 length: 17 amino acids. V lost 3 bases, J lost 2 bases, and 19 bases lay in between. Germline values: CDR1 KGHSH, CDR2 LQKENI. The CDR3 region has the DNA TGTGCCAGCTCACCGGTGGGGGCGGACGGTGGGAACTATGGCTACACCTTC. It encodes CASSPVGADGGNYGYTF.

This clonotype appeared many times. This sequence joins TRBV20-1 and TRBJ2-2, with D perhaps TRBD2 (5 bases). Germline V gives CDR1 DFQATT, CDR2 SNEGSKA (reference sequence). V shed 6 bases and J shed 6 bases, with 17 bases lying between them. The CDR3 sequence is 14 residues long. The CDR3 bases are TGCAGTGCCCACCGGGTTGGAGCGGCCGGGGAGCTGTTTTTT. Its translation: CSAHRVGAAGELFF.

The table lists this clonotype with many counts. The J gene is TRBJ1-1, the V gene TRBV30, with D uncertain. Germline V gives CDR1 GTSNPN, CDR2 SVGIG (reference sequence). With 5 bases removed from V and 5 bases from J, the gap between germline ends came to 12 bases. This CDR3 is built from 12 residues. CDR3 DNA: TGTGCCTGGTCTGGAGGTTTAACTGAAGCTTTCTTT. Its protein product is CAWSGGLTEAFF. Full variable domain (rest looked up from reference TRBV30 and TRBJ1-1): SQTIHQWPATLVQPVGSPLSLECTVEGTSNPNLYWYRQAAGRGLQLLFYSVGIGQISSEVPQNLSASRPQDRQFILSSKKLLLSDSGFYLCAWSGGLTEAFFGQGTRLTVV.

There are a few counts of this clonotype. J is TRBJ1-3 and V is TRBV20-1; D gene uncertain. The CDR3 totals 16 residues. Germline V lookup: CDR1 DFQATT, CDR2 SNEGSKA (reference sequence). V was trimmed by 3 bases and J by 0 bases, leaving 15 bases between them. In DNA form, the CDR3 reads TGCAGTGCTAGTTCTCGGGATTTGAGCTCTGGAAACACCATATATTTT. This encodes CSASSRDLSSGNTIYF.

This clonotype was counted at least ten times. The chain has TRBV12-3 or TRBV12-4 and TRBJ2-7; 14 bases match TRBD2. The trim removed 7 bases at V and 2 bases at J, leaving 13 bases unmatched. CDR3 size: 18 residues. In nucleotides, the CDR3 is TGTGCCAGCACCCCCGGACTAGCGGGAGGCCTCCTGACCTACGAGCAGTACTTC. Residues: CASTPGLAGGLLTYEQYF.

The rearrangement uses TRBV6-2 or TRBV6-3 and TRBJ2-7; 7 bases fit TRBD2. Germline assignment: CDR1 MNHEY and CDR2 SVGEGT. This CDR3 is 15 amino acids long. V shed 6 bases, J shed 4 bases, and the junction held 12 bases outside the gene matches. The CDR3 DNA reads TGTGCCAGCAGCCCGGTTCTAGCGGCTTCTTACGAGCAGTACTTC. It yields the protein CASSPVLAASYEQYF.

This clonotype was detected many times. The chain carries TRBV7-2 and TRBJ2-7; D may be TRBD2 (6 bases). Per germline, CDR1 SGHTA and CDR2 FQGNSA. V lost 5 bases and J 8 bases, leaving 16 bases between the germline ends. This CDR3 is built from 13 residues. The CDR3 here is CASSPYRTTQQYF. CDR3 bases: TGTGCCAGCAGCCCGTACAGGACTACGCAGCAGTACTTC.

This clonotype was observed many times. The rearrangement uses TRBV20-1 and TRBJ2-7; the D gene is possibly TRBD2 (6 bases). Trimming cost V 0 bases and J 4 bases, with 22 bases left between them. The CDR3 consists of 17 residues. CDR1 is DFQATT and CDR2 is SNEGSKA in the germline V gene (reference sequence). CDR3 sequence (DNA): TGCAGTGCTAGAGATGCCCCAGGGACTCCGCTTTATTACGAGCAGTACTTC. Amino acids: CSARDAPGTPLYYEQYF.

This clonotype occurred many times. V usage is TRBV7-2 and J usage is TRBJ2-1, with 8 bases identical to TRBD2. Germline CDR1 is SGHTA and CDR2 is FQGNSA. The CDR3 length is 17 residues. With V trimmed by 2 bases and J by 0 bases, 6 bases remained unmatched. CDR3 sequence (DNA): TGTGCCAGCAGCTTACCTTCTGGGACTAGCTCCTACAATGAGCAGTTCTTC. This encodes CASSLPSGTSSYNEQFF.

This rearrangement joins TRBV12-3 or TRBV12-4 to TRBJ1-1, with a tentative D call TRBD1 (6 bases). The length of the CDR3 is 17 residues. Trimming stripped 8 bases from V and 1 base from J, with 23 bases between. The CDR3 loop is CASGAGGLSRGNTEAFF. For the CDR3, the DNA is TGTGCCAGCGGTGCCGGAGGATTGAGCAGGGGGAACACTGAAGCTTTCTTT.